The source of this TCR beta chain is a study of a mutant IDH1 vaccine in newly diagnosed glioma. Study overall: Treated patients were about 60% male, about 38% female, mean age around 40 years. Earlier care involved radiotherapy, temozolomide, or both, and the majority received both. The study, taken as a whole, reports: Any relationship between pseudoprogression and changes in top peripheral T cell clonotypes seemed absent.

Sequencing used immunoSEQ multiplex PCR; TCRdb keeps in-frame clones, though not all of them. The sample has 85,000 to 100,000 clones, around three quarters seen once; the top ten hold roughly 7%. From germline, CDR1 is SGHTA and CDR2 FQGNSA. The CDR3 spans 15 residues. Trimming took off 2 bases at V and 1 base at J, with 10 bases between the two ends. Time point described: baseline, week 1 (first vaccination visit). Stated treatment: pre-vaccination baseline after standard-of-care therapy. Each tumor in the donors was a new WHO grade 3 or 4 astrocytoma, IDH1-mutant and ATRX-lost. A word on this clone: The target antigen is unknown.

The TCR originated in a man aged 35-49 years with glioma. Sequencing used PBMCs, obtained from a glioma patient treated with radiotherapy, temozolomide or both. The J gene is TRBJ2-3, the V gene TRBV7-2, with D uncertain. This CDR3 is CASSLTFRGTDTQYF. For the CDR3, the DNA is TGTGCCAGCAGCTTAACCTTTAGGGGCACAGATACGCAGTATTTT. The complete variable domain, with remaining parts taken from reference TRBV7-2 and TRBJ2-3, reads GAGVSQSPSNKVTEKGKDVELRCDPISGHTALYWYRQSLGQGLEFLIYFQGNSAPDKSGLPSDRFSAERTGGSVSTLTIQRTQQEDSAVYLCASSLTFRGTDTQYFGPGTRLTVL.